The rows below give T cell receptor beta chains drawn from one sample of a study of cytomegalovirus exposure and HLA in healthy donors. The table came from immunoSEQ multiplex PCR; TCRdb's copy has only in-frame clones and leaves some out. The profile covers over 150,000 clones, with approximately 74% appearing a single time and over 2.5% taken by the ten largest. Sequencing was done on a sample of PBMCs. The receptors come from a woman younger than 45 in good health and CMV-seronegative. Each CDR3 is given with its conserved first and last residue. The D gene is left open where the match is weak. Clone size is given for some rows only: seen once, a few or many times, or a class if the clone is expanded.

clone_size | d_call | j_call | v_call | cdr3_nt | cdr3_aa
- | - | TRBJ1-1 | TRBV30 | TGTGCCTGCTTGATCGGGTACAGGGTGAGGCCTGAAGCTTTCTTT | CACLIGYRVRPEAFF
- | TRBD2 | TRBJ2-7 | TRBV28 | TGTGCCAGCAGAATTGGCGGGAGGGCTTCCTACGAGCAGTACTTC | CASRIGGRASYEQYF
- | - | TRBJ1-5 | TRBV28 | TGTGCCAGCAGTACCACAGGTGAGGATCAGCCCCAGCATTTT | CASSTTGEDQPQHF
few | - | TRBJ1-1 | TRBV6-6 | TGTGCCAGCATCCACTCGGCTGAAGCTTTCTTT | CASIHSAEAFF
- | - | TRBJ1-4 | TRBV7-3 | TGTGCCAGCAGCCCGTCGGCGGGTGAAAAACTGTTTTTT | CASSPSAGEKLFF
few | - | TRBJ1-6 | TRBV9 | TGTGCCAGCAGCCCCCTGGAAGGGGCCGATTCACCCCTCCACTTT | CASSPLEGADSPLHF
- | TRBD1 | TRBJ2-7 | TRBV4-2 | TGTGCCAGCAGCTTACCGGGACAGGGGGAGTACGAGCAGTACTTC | CASSLPGQGEYEQYF
once | TRBD2 | TRBJ2-1 | TRBV19 | TGTGCCAGTAGCGATACTAGCGGGAGGGCCGATGAGCAGTTCTTC | CASSDTSGRADEQFF
- | - | TRBJ1-1 | TRBV27 | TGTGCCAGCAGTTTATCTAAGAACACTGAAGCTTTCTTT | CASSLSKNTEAFF
- | TRBD1 | TRBJ1-4 | TRBV7-9 | TGTGCCAGCAGTTCAGGGGGGACTAATGAAAAACTGTTTTTT | CASSSGGTNEKLFF
- | - | TRBJ2-2 | TRBV5-1 | TGCGCCAGCGCGTCCGGGACACTGAACACCGGGGAGCTGTTTTTT | CASASGTLNTGELFF
once | TRBD1 | TRBJ2-1 | TRBV14 | TGTGCCAGCAGCTGGCAGGGGGCCGATGAGCAGTTCTTC | CASSWQGADEQFF
once | - | TRBJ1-6 | TRBV6-5 | TGTGCCAGCAGTCGGGGGGTTACCTATAATTCACCCCTCCACTTT | CASSRGVTYNSPLHF
few | - | TRBJ2-7 | TRBV7-9 | TGTGCCAGCAGCTCTGTGAGTGAGCAGTACTTC | CASSSVSEQYF
few | - | TRBJ1-1 | TRBV5-1 | TGCGCCAGCAGCGTCCAAGGGGAGAACACTGAAGCTTTCTTT | CASSVQGENTEAFF
- | - | TRBJ2-3 | TRBV28 | TGTGCCAGCAGCCCTCCTAGCACAGATACGCAGTATTTT | CASSPPSTDTQYF
- | - | TRBJ2-7 | TRBV27 | TGTGCCAGCAGTGTCGGCGGCAGACAGGTCCCCTACGAGCAGTACTTC | CASSVGGRQVPYEQYF
once | - | TRBJ1-1 | TRBV4-3 | TGCGCCAGCAGCCTTCAGTGGAGGGAGAACACTGAAGCTTTCTTT | CASSLQWRENTEAFF
- | TRBD2 | TRBJ2-1 | TRBV5-1 | TGCGCCAGCAGTCGGGAGCTAGCGGGATTATGGAATGAGCAGTTCTTC | CASSRELAGLWNEQFF
- | - | TRBJ2-3 | TRBV9 | TGTGCCAGCAGCGTAGAGTCTATTCCCACAGATACGCAGTATTTT | CASSVESIPTDTQYF
few | - | TRBJ1-4 | TRBV6-7 | TGTGCCAGCAGTTACTCGCTTTGGCCCTTGGATGAAAAACTGTTTTTT | CASSYSLWPLDEKLFF
- | TRBD2 | TRBJ2-5 | TRBV12-5 | TGTGCTAGTGGTGATAGCGGGGGAGACCAAGAGACCCAGTACTTC | CASGDSGGDQETQYF
- | - | TRBJ1-2 | TRBV7-2 | TGTGCCAGCAGCTCTAATAGAGCCAGGGGTGGCTACACCTTC | CASSSNRARGGYTF
few | TRBD2 | TRBJ2-3 | TRBV19 | TGTGCCACCACACCGAGTGCGGGAGTATCAGATACGCAGTATTTT | CATTPSAGVSDTQYF
- | - | TRBJ2-5 | TRBV7-2 | TGTGCCAGCACCCGTAACAGGGAGGGTCGGTACTTC | CASTRNREGRYF
- | TRBD1 | TRBJ2-2 | TRBV7-9 | TGTGCCAGCACCTTGACAGGGGGCCTCGGGGAGCTGTTTTTT | CASTLTGGLGELFF